These 3 T cell receptor beta chains share one sample of origin, sequenced in a study of shared clonotypes between healthy human individuals. Method: immunoSEQ multiplex PCR; TCRdb's copy keeps in-frame clones and lacks some. The sample has hundreds of thousands of clones; about 74% are singletons. Sequencing used memory CD4+ T cells sorted from blood. Indicated subset: CD45RA-negative fraction. The receptors originated from a woman in her thirties in good health.

Written as DNA, the CDR3 is TGTGCCACCAGCAGGGCGACAGACTATGGCTACACCTTC. Translating gives CATSRATDYGYTF. This chain connects TRBV15 to TRBJ1-2; D is possibly TRBD1 (5 bases). The germline V and J ends were trimmed by 3 bases and 3 bases, with 8 bases remaining between them. This CDR3 contains 13 residues. Germline CDR1 LNHNV, CDR2 YYDKDF (reference sequence).

V usage is TRBV27 and J usage is TRBJ2-7; D perhaps matches TRBD2 (6 bases). V lost 6 bases and J 3 bases, leaving 12 bases between the germline ends. This CDR3 is 13 amino acids long. Germline V lookup: CDR1 MNHEY, CDR2 SMNVEV (reference sequence). The CDR3 region has the DNA TGTGCCAGCAGCGCGGGGAATATCTACGAGCAGTACTTC. As protein: CASSAGNIYEQYF.

This clone was seen only once. J is TRBJ1-5 and V is TRBV7-2; a weak D match, TRBD1 (6 bases). The germline CDR1 and CDR2 sequences are SGHTA and FQGNSA. V was cut by 8 bases and J by 2 bases, with 10 bases left in between. The CDR3 is made up of 13 amino acids. The CDR3 nucleotides read TGTGCCAGCGCGGAGGGGGGCAATCAGCCCCAGCATTTT. This sequence encodes CASAEGGNQPQHF.